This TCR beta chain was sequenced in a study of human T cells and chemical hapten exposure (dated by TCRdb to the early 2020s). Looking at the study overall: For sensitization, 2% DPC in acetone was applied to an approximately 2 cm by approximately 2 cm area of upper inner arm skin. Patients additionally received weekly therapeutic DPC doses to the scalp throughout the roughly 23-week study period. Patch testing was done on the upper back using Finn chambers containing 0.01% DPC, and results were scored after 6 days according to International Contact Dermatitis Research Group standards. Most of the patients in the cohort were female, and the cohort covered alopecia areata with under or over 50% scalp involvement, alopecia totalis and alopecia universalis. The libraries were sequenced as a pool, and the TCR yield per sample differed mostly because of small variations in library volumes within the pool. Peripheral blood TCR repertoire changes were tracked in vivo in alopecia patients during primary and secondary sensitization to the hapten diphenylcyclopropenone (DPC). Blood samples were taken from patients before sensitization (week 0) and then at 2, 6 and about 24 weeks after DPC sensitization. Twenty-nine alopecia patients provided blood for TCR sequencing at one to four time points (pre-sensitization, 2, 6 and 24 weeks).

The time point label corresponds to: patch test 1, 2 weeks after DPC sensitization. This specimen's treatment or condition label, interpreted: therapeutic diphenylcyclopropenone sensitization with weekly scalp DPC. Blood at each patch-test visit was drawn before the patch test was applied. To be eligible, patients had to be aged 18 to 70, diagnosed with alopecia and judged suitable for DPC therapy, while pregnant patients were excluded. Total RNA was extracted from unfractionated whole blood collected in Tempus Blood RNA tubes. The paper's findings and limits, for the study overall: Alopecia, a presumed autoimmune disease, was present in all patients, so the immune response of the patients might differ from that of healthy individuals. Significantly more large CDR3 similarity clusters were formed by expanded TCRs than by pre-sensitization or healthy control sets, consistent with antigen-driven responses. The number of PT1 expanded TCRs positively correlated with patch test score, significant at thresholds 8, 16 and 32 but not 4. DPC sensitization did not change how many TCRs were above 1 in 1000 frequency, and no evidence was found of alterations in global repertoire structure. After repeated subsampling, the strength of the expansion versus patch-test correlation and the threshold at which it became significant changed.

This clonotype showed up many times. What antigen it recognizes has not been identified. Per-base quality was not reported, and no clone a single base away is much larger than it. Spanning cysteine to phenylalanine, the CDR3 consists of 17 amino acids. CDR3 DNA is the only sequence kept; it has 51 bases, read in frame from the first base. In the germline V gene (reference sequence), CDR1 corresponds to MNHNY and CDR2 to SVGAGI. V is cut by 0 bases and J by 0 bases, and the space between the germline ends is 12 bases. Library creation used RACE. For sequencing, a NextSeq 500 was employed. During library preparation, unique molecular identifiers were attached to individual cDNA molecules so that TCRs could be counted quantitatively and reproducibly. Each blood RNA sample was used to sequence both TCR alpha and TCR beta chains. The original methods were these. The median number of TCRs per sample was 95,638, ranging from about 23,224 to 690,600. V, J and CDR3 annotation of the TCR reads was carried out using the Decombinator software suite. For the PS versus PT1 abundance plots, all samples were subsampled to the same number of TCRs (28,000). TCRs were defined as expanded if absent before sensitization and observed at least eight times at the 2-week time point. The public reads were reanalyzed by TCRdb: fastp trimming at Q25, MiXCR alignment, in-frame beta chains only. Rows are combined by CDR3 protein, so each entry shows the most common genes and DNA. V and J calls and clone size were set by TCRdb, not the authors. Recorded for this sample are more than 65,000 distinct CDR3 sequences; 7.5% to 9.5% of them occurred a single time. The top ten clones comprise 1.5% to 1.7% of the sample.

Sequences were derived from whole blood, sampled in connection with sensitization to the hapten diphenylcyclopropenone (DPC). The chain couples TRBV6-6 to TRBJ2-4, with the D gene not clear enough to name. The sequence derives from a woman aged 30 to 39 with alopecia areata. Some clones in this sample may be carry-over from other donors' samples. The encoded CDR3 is CASSYSSQNLAKNIQYF. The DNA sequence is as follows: TGTGCCAGCAGTTACTCCTCCCAGAACCTAGCCAAAAACATTCAGTACTTC.